This TCR beta chain was profiled in a study of cytomegalovirus exposure and HLA in healthy donors. Germline V gene lookup returns CDR1 SGHRS and CDR2 YFSETQ. J lost 2 bases, V lost 4 bases, and 7 bases had no gene match. This CDR3 is 17 amino acids long. Use of 60 Vbeta and 13 Jbeta primers characterized the PCR. Measured with immunoSEQ multiplex PCR; TCRdb has only the in-frame clones, and not every one. The sample records more than 85,000 clones, approximately 12% being singletons. V and J are TRBV5-1 and TRBJ2-1; TRBD2 matches at 12 bases. Sequencing was carried out using PBMCs. The clonotype originates from a man between 40 and 49 years old in good health and CMV-seropositive. In nucleotides, the CDR3 is TGCGCCAGCAGCCCCTCGACTAGCGGGGGCACCTACAATGAGCAGTTCTTC. It translates to CASSPSTSGGTYNEQFF.